The 6 T cell receptor beta chains listed next were all sequenced from one sample in a study of blood T cells in healthy people across ages. With a J-beta primer mix and a sample-barcoded 5' primer, a second PCR ran about 7 to 12 cycles. TCRdb processed the 5' RACE reads anew with MiXCR; each CDR3 protein has one entry. Of about 680,000 distinct CDR3 sequences listed, around 45% are singletons. The sequenced sample was blood. The receptors originated from an older woman in good health.

There are a few counts of this clonotype. The V call is TRBV4-3, the J call TRBJ2-1, with D perhaps matching TRBD1 (6 bases). CDR1 LGHNA and CDR2 YSLEER come from the germline V gene. This CDR3 has 16 residues. V shed 3 bases and J shed 5 bases, with 17 bases lying between them. CDR3 protein: CASSQTFQGYNNEQFF. The CDR3 nucleotides are TGCGCCAGCAGCCAGACCTTCCAGGGGTATAACAATGAGCAGTTCTTC.

The genes are TRBV4-1 and TRBJ2-2; 12 bases are a match to TRBD2. In germline, CDR1 is MGHRA, CDR2 YSYEKL. The V and J ends lost 1 base and 3 bases, in that order; junction bases with no gene match: 6. There are 18 residues in the CDR3. The CDR3 here is CASSQAFLAGGDTGELFF. Here the CDR3 DNA reads TGCGCCAGCAGCCAAGCTTTCCTAGCGGGAGGGGACACCGGGGAGCTGTTTTTT.

The gene calls are TRBV7-9 and TRBJ2-7, with D perhaps TRBD1 (5 bases). CDR1 is SEHNR, CDR2 FQNEAQ, per germline (reference sequence). The CDR3 covers 14 residues. The V end lost 3 bases, the J end lost 0 bases, and 9 bases lay between the germline ends. The CDR3 DNA sequence: TGTGCCAGCAGCTTTACAGGCTTCTCCTACGAGCAGTACTTC. This codes for CASSFTGFSYEQYF.

The CDR3 DNA reads TGTGCCAGCAGCTTAGGGTCCTGGGGGGAGATCTATGGCTACACCTTC. It encodes CASSLGSWGEIYGYTF. The chain uses TRBV7-2 and TRBJ1-2; possibly TRBD1 for D (5 bases). The germline CDR1 and CDR2 sequences are SGHTA and FQGNSA. Deletions cut 1 base from V and 4 bases from J, with 16 bases between. The CDR3 has 16 amino acids.

This clonotype was seen a handful of times. This could be a read error, since a much larger clone is one nucleotide away. J is TRBJ2-1 and V is TRBV5-1; D remains ambiguous. The J call may be incorrect, as the DNA end agrees better with TRBJ2-7. The CDR3 loop spans 14 amino acids. Germline CDR1 and CDR2: SGHRS and YFSETQ. The CDR3 region has the DNA TGCGCCAGCAGCTTGGGGGATCGATACAATGAGCAGTACTTC. It yields the protein CASSLGDRYNEQYF.

Only a few counts were recorded for this clonotype. CDR3 coding DNA: TGCAGCGCAGACAGAGACTCCTACAATGAGCAGTTCTTC. Its translation is CSADRDSYNEQFF. The V call is TRBV29-1, the J call TRBJ2-1; D possibly corresponds to TRBD1 (5 bases). V dropped 7 bases and J dropped 0 bases, with 10 bases sitting between them. CDR1 SQVTM and CDR2 ANQGSEA come from the germline V gene. This CDR3 region has 13 residues.